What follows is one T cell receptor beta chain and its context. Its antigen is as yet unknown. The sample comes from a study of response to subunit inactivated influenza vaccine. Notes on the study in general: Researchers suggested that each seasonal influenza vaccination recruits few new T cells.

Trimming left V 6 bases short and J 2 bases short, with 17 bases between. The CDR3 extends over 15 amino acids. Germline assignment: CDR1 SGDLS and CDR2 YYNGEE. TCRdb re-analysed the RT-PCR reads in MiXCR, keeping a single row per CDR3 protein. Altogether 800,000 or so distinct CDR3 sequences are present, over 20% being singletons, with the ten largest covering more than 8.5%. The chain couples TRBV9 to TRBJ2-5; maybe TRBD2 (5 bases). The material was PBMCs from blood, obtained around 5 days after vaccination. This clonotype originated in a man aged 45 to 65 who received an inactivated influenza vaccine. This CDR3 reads CASNGGWRQQETQYF. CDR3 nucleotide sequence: TGTGCCAGCAACGGCGGGTGGCGGCAGCAAGAGACCCAGTACTTC. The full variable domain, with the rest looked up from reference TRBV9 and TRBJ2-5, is DSGVTQTPKHLITATGQRVTLRCSPRSGDLSVYWYQQSLDQGLQFLIQYYNGEERAKGNILERFSAQQFPDLHSELNLSSLELGDSALYFCASNGGWRQQETQYFGPGTRLLVL.